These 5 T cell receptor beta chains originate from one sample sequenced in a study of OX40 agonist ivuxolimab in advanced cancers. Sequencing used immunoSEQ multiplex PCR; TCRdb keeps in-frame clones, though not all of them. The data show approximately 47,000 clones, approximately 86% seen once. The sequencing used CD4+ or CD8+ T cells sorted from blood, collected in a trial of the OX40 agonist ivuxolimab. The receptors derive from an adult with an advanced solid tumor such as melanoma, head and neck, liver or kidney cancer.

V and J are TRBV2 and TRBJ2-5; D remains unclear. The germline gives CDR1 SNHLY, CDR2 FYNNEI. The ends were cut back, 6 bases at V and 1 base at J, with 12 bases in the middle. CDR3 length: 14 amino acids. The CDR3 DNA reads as TGTGCCAGCAGGGAGAAAGGGCCCCAAGAGACCCAGTACTTC. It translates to CASREKGPQETQYF.

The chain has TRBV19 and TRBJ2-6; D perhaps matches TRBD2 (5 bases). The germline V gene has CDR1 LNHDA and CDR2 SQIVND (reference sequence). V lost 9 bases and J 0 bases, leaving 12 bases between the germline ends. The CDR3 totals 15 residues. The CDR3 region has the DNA TGTGCCAGCGGACTGGCCCGCTCTGGGGCCAACGTCCTGACTTTC. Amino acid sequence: CASGLARSGANVLTF.

The CDR3 reads CASSLGLQLQETQYF. In DNA, the CDR3 is TGTGCCAGCAGCTTAGGGCTACAGTTACAAGAGACCCAGTACTTC. J is TRBJ2-5 and V is TRBV11-3; D not certain. Germline V gene sequence: CDR1 SGHNT, CDR2 YENEEA. Trimming removed 1 base from V and 2 bases from J, with 11 bases in between. This CDR3 contains 15 residues.

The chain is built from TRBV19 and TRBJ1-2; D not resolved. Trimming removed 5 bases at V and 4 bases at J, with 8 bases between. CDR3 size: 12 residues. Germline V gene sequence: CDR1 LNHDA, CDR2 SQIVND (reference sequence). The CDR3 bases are TGTGCCAGTAGTGCCGGGATCTATGGCTACACCTTC. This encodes CASSAGIYGYTF.

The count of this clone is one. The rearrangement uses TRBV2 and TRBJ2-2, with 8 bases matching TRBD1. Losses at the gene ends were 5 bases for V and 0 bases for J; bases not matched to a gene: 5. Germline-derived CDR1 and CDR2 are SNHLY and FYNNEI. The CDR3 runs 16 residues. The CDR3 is CASSMGTGSNTGELFF. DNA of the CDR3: TGTGCCAGCAGTATGGGGACAGGATCGAACACCGGGGAGCTGTTTTTT.